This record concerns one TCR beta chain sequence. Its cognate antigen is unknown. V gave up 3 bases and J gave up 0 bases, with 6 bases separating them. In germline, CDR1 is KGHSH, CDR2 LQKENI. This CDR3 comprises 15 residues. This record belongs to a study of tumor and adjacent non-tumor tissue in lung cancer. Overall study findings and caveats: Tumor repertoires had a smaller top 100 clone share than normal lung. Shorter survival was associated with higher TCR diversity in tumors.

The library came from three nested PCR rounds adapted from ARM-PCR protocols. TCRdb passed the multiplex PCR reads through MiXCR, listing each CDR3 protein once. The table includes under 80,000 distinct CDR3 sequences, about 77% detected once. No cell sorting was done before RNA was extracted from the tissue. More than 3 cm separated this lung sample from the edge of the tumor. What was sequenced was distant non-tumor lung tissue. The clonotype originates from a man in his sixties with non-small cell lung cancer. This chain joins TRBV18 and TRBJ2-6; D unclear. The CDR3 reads CASSPISSGANVLTF. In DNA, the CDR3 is TGTGCCAGCTCACCCATCAGCTCTGGGGCCAACGTCCTGACTTTC.